A single sample gave rise to the 17 T cell receptor beta chains below, sequenced in a study of blood T cell repertoires in COVID-19. The method was immunoSEQ multiplex PCR; TCRdb's version includes in-frame clones alone and lacks a portion of them. Of 68,000 or so clones listed, 75% to 90% are singletons. Sample: peripheral blood. The receptors here all came from a man between 45 and 60 years old with active COVID-19.

V gene TRBV9 combines with J gene TRBJ2-5; perhaps TRBD1 as D (5 bases). The CDR3 is 13 residues long. With 4 bases removed from V and 5 bases from J, the gap between germline ends came to 12 bases. Germline V lookup: CDR1 SGDLS, CDR2 YYNGEE. Here the CDR3 reads CASSSQGFETQYF. CDR3 bases: TGTGCCAGCAGCTCTCAGGGCTTTGAGACCCAGTACTTC.

The V gene is TRBV12-2, the J gene TRBJ2-7; whether TRBD1, the table's D call, matches the DNA was not checked. TRBV12-2 is a pseudogene. The CDR3 has 17 amino acids. Here the CDR3 DNA reads TGTGCAAGTCGCTCATACCTCCGGGACAGGCTTCAGTACGAGCAGTACTTC. This codes for CASRSYLRDRLQYEQYF.

This sequence joins TRBV9 and TRBJ1-4, with a tentative D call TRBD1 (5 bases). Germline CDR1 reads SGDLS; CDR2 reads YYNGEE. With 5 bases removed from V and 1 base from J, the gap between germline ends came to 12 bases. CDR3 size: 15 residues. The CDR3: CASSQGGGTNEKLFF. CDR3 in DNA: TGTGCCAGCAGTCAGGGCGGGGGAACTAATGAAAAACTGTTTTTT.

The chain links TRBV7-2 to TRBJ2-3; 7 bases align to TRBD2. After removal of 8 bases from V and 2 bases from J, the junction contained 7 bases not matched to a gene. Per the germline V gene, CDR1 is SGHTA and CDR2 is FQGNSA. The CDR3 runs 14 residues. The CDR3 is CASGLGGDTDTQYF. CDR3 in DNA: TGTGCCAGCGGCCTGGGGGGGGACACAGATACGCAGTATTTT.

J is TRBJ2-5 and V is TRBV19; 10 positions match TRBD1. In germline, CDR1 is LNHDA, CDR2 SQIVND (reference sequence). The CDR3 is 16 residues long. Trimming took 4 bases from V and 2 from J; bases not matched to a gene: 7. The CDR3 DNA follows: TGTGCCAGTAGTAAGCTGGGGACAGGGGTGCAAGAGACCCAGTACTTC. Translating gives CASSKLGTGVQETQYF.

This rearrangement joins TRBV5-5 to TRBJ2-7; no reliable D call. CDR1 SGHKS and CDR2 YYEKEE come from the germline V gene (reference sequence). Trimming pared 4 bases from V and 6 bases from J, leaving 23 bases between. The CDR3 consists of 16 residues. The CDR3 nucleotides are TGTGCCAGCAGCCCCCCTGGTAGTTCCGGTTCCGTCGAGCAGTACTTC. Its translation is CASSPPGSSGSVEQYF.

The CDR3 DNA reads as TGTGCCAGCAGTGCCTATGACAGGGCGGGAACTGAAGCTTTCTTT. Its protein product is CASSAYDRAGTEAFF. The chain couples TRBV2 to TRBJ1-1, with 7 positions matching TRBD1. J lost 5 bases, V lost 4 bases, and 10 bases had no gene match. CDR3 length: 15 residues. Germline-derived CDR1 and CDR2 are SNHLY and FYNNEI. Based on the CDR3 plus reference TRBV2 and TRBJ1-1, the full variable domain is EPEVTQTPSHQVTQMGQEVILRCVPISNHLYFYWYRQILGQKVEFLVSFYNNEISEKSEIFDDQFSVERPDGSNFTLKIRSTKLEDSAMYFCASSAYDRAGTEAFFGQGTRLTVV.

This chain connects TRBV7-2 to TRBJ1-3, with 8 positions matching TRBD1. Germline assignment: CDR1 SGHTA and CDR2 FQGNSA. This CDR3 has 17 amino acids. J was trimmed by 0 bases and V by 2 bases; bases with no gene match: 6. CDR3 coding DNA: TGTGCCAGCAGCTTATTGCCAGGGGGCGGCTCTGGAAACACCATATATTTT. Translating it yields CASSLLPGGGSGNTIYF. The whole variable domain, remainder taken from reference TRBV7-2 and TRBJ1-3, is GAGVSQSPSNKVTEKGKDVELRCDPISGHTALYWYRQSLGQGLEFLIYFQGNSAPDKSGLPSDRFSAERTGGSVSTLTIQRTQQEDSAVYLCASSLLPGGGSGNTIYFGEGSWLTVV.

This chain links TRBV2 with TRBJ1-5; 7 bases agree with TRBD1. This CDR3 is built from 19 residues. CDR1 is SNHLY and CDR2 is FYNNEI in the germline V gene. V trimming: 3 bases; J trimming: 2 bases; junction bases outside the gene matches: 16. The CDR3 loop is CASSEDRQGGSVGNQPQHF. CDR3 bases: TGTGCCAGCAGTGAGGACCGACAGGGAGGATCGGTTGGCAATCAGCCCCAGCATTTT. Variable domain in full (rest from reference TRBV2 and TRBJ1-5): EPEVTQTPSHQVTQMGQEVILRCVPISNHLYFYWYRQILGQKVEFLVSFYNNEISEKSEIFDDQFSVERPDGSNFTLKIRSTKLEDSAMYFCASSEDRQGGSVGNQPQHFGDGTRLSIL.

A few counts support this clone. The rearrangement links TRBV11-3 to TRBJ1-1; D not resolved. Germline-derived CDR1 and CDR2 are SGHNT and YENEEA. CDR3 size: 13 residues. V was cut by 3 bases and J by 0 bases, with 5 bases left in between. The CDR3 sequence: CASSFKLNTEAFF. The DNA for the CDR3 is TGTGCCAGCAGCTTCAAATTGAACACTGAAGCTTTCTTT.

J is TRBJ2-1 and V is TRBV16, with 9 nucleotides matching TRBD1. Germline lookup yields CDR1 KGHSY and CDR2 FQNENV. The length of the CDR3 is 13 residues. V gave up 1 base and J gave up 16 bases; unmatched junction bases: 8. CDR3 sequence reads: CASSQFNDRGLFF. In DNA form, the CDR3 reads TGTGCCAGCAGCCAATTTAACGACAGGGGGTTATTCTTC.

The chain couples TRBV18 to TRBJ1-4; D might be TRBD1 (6 bases). Looked up from germline, CDR1 is KGHSH and CDR2 is LQKENI. Trimming cost V 6 bases and J 0 bases, with 11 bases left between them. This CDR3 comprises 15 residues. The CDR3 DNA is TGTGCCAGCTCGTCCCAGGGGACAACTAATGAAAAACTGTTTTTT. Its translation: CASSSQGTTNEKLFF.

The genes are TRBV7-2 and TRBJ2-2; 9 bases map to TRBD2. Losses at the gene ends were 3 bases for V and 3 bases for J; bases not matched to a gene: 2. Germline lookup yields CDR1 SGHTA and CDR2 FQGNSA. The CDR3 is 15 residues long. This CDR3 is CASSFSGGYTGELFF. CDR3 nucleotides: TGTGCCAGCAGCTTTAGCGGGGGCTACACCGGGGAGCTGTTTTTT.

The chain joins TRBV7-3 to TRBJ1-1; 8 nucleotides line up with TRBD1. The germline CDR1 and CDR2 sequences are SGHTA and FQGTGA. The CDR3 is 14 amino acids. V trimming: 2 bases; J trimming: 1 base; junction bases outside the gene matches: 0. Here the CDR3 reads CASSLGTGNTEAFF. The CDR3 bases are TGTGCCAGCAGCTTAGGGACAGGGAACACTGAAGCTTTCTTT. Drawing the rest from reference TRBV7-3 and TRBJ1-1, the complete variable domain is GAGVSQTPSNKVTEKGKYVELRCDPISGHTALYWYRQSLGQGPEFLIYFQGTGAADDSGLPNDRFFAVRPEGSVSTLKIQRTERGDSAVYLCASSLGTGNTEAFFGQGTRLTVV.

V usage is TRBV5-4 and J usage is TRBJ2-7; 9 nucleotides match TRBD1. CDR1 is SGHNT and CDR2 is YYREEE in the germline V gene (reference sequence). This CDR3 region has 14 residues. V shed 4 bases and J 2 bases; nucleotides not matched to a gene: 4. The CDR3 DNA follows: TGTGCCAGCAGCGGGACAGGGACCGCCTACGAGCAGTACTTC. This codes for CASSGTGTAYEQYF.

DNA for the CDR3: TGTGCCAGCAGTTACTCCCAGGGTCTCCCTGGAAACACCATATATTTT. Residues: CASSYSQGLPGNTIYF. The chain joins TRBV6-5 to TRBJ1-3; weak D call: TRBD1 (5 bases). Germline V gene data show CDR1 as MNHEY and CDR2 as SVGAGI. CDR3 size: 16 residues. V gave up 0 bases and J gave up 2 bases, with 11 bases separating them.

This chain uses TRBV6-5 with TRBJ2-5; TRBD1 matches at 7 bases. Germline CDR1 reads MNHEY; CDR2 reads SVGAGI. The junction had 11 bases not matched to a gene; V was cut back by 6 bases and J by 7 bases. This CDR3 is built from 14 residues. CDR3 DNA sequence: TGTGCCAGCAGAGGTGGGACAGCCCCAGGGACCCAGTACTTC. This gives the protein CASRGGTAPGTQYF.